Listed here is a single TCR beta chain. This specimen belongs to a study of blood T cell repertoires in COVID-19. At the level of the study: The analysed material was cDNA or gDNA that came from T cells, B-cell-depleted T cells, or PBMCs.

Participants had their cohort set by participant-reported clinical history. Original handling: Counts of nucleated cells, estimated from reference gene primer amplification, were obtained. Measured with immunoSEQ multiplex PCR; TCRdb has only the in-frame clones, and not every one. That table gives V, J and clone size, and the DNA gave D and trimming. In the table there are around 280,000 clones, roughly 90% of which are singletons. The V and J ends lost 2 bases and 1 base respectively, with 11 bases between them. The CDR3 runs 14 residues. Germline loops: CDR1 GTSNPN, CDR2 SVGIG (reference sequence).

This TCR was recovered from a woman younger than 35 with acute COVID-19. The V gene is TRBV30, the J gene TRBJ1-1, with D uncertain. Source material: PBMCs or T cells enriched from blood (not recorded which). The CDR3 bases are TGTGCCTGGAGTCTTTTTGTTCCGAACACTGAAGCTTTCTTT. It specifies CAWSLFVPNTEAFF.